This TCR beta chain came from a study of Ad26.COV2.S vaccination and SARS-CoV-2 variants. The CDR3 totals 16 residues. Germline CDR1 is MNHEY and CDR2 is SMNVEV (reference sequence). The V gene end was trimmed by 5 bases and the J gene end by 0 bases; junction bases not matched to a gene: 3. Clones were read by immunoSEQ multiplex PCR, and TCRdb kept only the in-frame ones, dropping some. In the table there are over 85,000 clones, approximately 86% of which are singletons. The chain uses TRBV27 and TRBJ2-6; 8 bases fit TRBD1. The sequenced sample was peripheral blood, obtained after recovery from COVID-19. This clonotype was obtained from a human donor who had recovered from COVID-19. The CDR3 DNA follows: TGTGCCAGCAGTGGAGGGACAGGCTCTGGGGCCAACGTCCTGACTTTC. Its translation: CASSGGTGSGANVLTF.